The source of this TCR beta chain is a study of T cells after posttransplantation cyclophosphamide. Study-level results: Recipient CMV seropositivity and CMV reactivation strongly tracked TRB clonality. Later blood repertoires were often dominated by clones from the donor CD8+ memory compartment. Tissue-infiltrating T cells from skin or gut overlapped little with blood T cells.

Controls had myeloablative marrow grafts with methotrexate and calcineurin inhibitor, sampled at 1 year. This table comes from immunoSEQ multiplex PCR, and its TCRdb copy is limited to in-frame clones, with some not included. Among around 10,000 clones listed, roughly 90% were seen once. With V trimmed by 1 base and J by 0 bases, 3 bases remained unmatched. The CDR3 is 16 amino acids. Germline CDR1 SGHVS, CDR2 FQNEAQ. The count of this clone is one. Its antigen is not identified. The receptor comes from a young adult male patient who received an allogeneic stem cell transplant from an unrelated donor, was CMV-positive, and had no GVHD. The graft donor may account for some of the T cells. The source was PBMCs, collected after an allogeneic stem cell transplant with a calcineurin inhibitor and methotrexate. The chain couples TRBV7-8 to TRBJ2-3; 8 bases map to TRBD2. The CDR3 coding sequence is TGTGCCAGCAGCTTAGATACGGGAGGGAGCACAGATACGCAGTATTTT. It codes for CASSLDTGGSTDTQYF.